This T cell receptor (beta chain) stems from a study of molecular identifiers for immune sequencing clone quantification. Overall study findings and caveats: Clones exceeding 20 RNA copies carried over 99% of effector molecules but under 1% of naive-cell molecules.

Naive CD8 T cells were sorted, and the gate applied was CD8+CD4-CCR7+CD45RA+. Libraries of bulk TCR were made by previously described methods (with listed TCR primers). TCRdb recomputed calls from the PCR reads with MiXCR, one row per CDR3 protein. Here the sample spans just under 650,000 distinct CDR3 sequences, less than 20% being singletons. This clonotype has just a few counts. Its target is not known. The CDR3 contains 17 residues. The germline CDR1 and CDR2 sequences are LGHNA and YSLEER. V was trimmed by 0 bases and J by 0 bases, leaving 15 bases between them. Material: naive CD8+ T cells from blood, with Jurkat cell RNA spiked in. Noted subset: FACS-sorted CD8+CD4-CCR7+CD45RA+ naive T cells. The sequence derives from a human donor in good health. Some libraries in this study had Jurkat cell RNA spiked in. This chain joins TRBV4-3 and TRBJ2-7; possible D gene TRBD2, 6 bases. For the CDR3, the DNA is TGCGCCAGCAGCCAAGACGGGACTCCTTTCAGCTCCTACGAGCAGTACTTC. Protein: CASSQDGTPFSSYEQYF.